The T cell receptor beta chain described here comes from a study of cytomegalovirus exposure and HLA in healthy donors. The CDR3 contains 15 residues. Germline V gene data show CDR1 as WSHSY and CDR2 as SAAADI. The V end was cut by 5 bases, the J end by 3 bases, with 14 bases between. This clone was recorded once. Primers: 60 Vbeta forward and 13 Jbeta reverse. Only in-frame clones appear in the TCRdb table, and some are missing; sequencing was by immunoSEQ multiplex PCR. The sample contains 150,000 or so clones, around 70% of which appear only once. This chain links TRBV10-2 with TRBJ1-5; the D gene is possibly TRBD1 (5 bases). Sequenced sample: PBMCs. The sequence was obtained from a man in his late teens or twenties in good health and CMV-seropositive. CDR3 bases: TGCGCCAGCAGTCCCGCGGGGCAAGACAATCAGCCCCAGCATTTT. Translation: CASSPAGQDNQPQHF.